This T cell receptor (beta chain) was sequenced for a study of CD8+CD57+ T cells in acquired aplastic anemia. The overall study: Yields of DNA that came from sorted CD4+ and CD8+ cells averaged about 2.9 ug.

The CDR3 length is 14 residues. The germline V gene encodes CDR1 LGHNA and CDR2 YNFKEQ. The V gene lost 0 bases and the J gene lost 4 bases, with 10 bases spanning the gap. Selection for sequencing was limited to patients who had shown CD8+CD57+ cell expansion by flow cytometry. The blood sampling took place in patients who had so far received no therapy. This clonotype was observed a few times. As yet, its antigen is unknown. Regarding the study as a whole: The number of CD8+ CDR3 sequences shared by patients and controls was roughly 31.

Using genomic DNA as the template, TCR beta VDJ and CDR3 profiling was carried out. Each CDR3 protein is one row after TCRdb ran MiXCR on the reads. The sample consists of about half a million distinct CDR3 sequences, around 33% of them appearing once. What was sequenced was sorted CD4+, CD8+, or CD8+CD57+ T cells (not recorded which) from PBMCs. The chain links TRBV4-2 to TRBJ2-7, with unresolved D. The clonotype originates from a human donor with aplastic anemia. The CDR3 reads CASSQDIGFYEQYF. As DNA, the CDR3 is TGTGCCAGCAGCCAAGACATTGGATTTTACGAGCAGTACTTC.